The 21 T cell receptor beta chains below were found in one sample sequenced in a study of Graves' ophthalmopathy and Graves' hyperthyroidism. The TCR beta CDR3 regions underwent amplification from RNA transcripts. HTBI primers were employed in first-round RT-PCR, then a second-round multiplex PCR followed. TCRdb reanalysed the multiplex PCR reads using MiXCR and keeps one entry per CDR3 protein. The sample lists around 340,000 distinct CDR3 sequences, roughly 16% occurring once. The sequenced material came from peripheral blood. These TCRs come from an adult man with Graves' ophthalmopathy.

Ten or more counts support this clonotype. The rearrangement uses TRBV30 and TRBJ1-1; 7 nucleotides line up with TRBD1. With V trimmed by 3 bases and J by 1 base, 5 bases remained unmatched. Germline assignment: CDR1 GTSNPN and CDR2 SVGIG (reference sequence). The CDR3 runs to 14 residues. CDR3 residues: CAWSPGTANTEAFF. CDR3 in DNA: TGTGCCTGGAGCCCGGGGACAGCGAACACTGAAGCTTTCTTT.

This clonotype was counted at least ten times. The chain links TRBV19 to TRBJ1-5; unclear D gene. The germline gives CDR1 LNHDA, CDR2 SQIVND (reference sequence). This CDR3 has 11 residues. Trimming took off 5 bases at V and 9 bases at J, with 8 bases between the two ends. CDR3 nucleotides: TGTGCCAGTAGTGTGCTGTGGCCCCAGCATTTT. This encodes CASSVLWPQHF.

The sample holds many counts of this clonotype. The chain links TRBV30 to TRBJ2-7, with 10 bases lining up with TRBD1. V lost 5 bases to trimming and J lost 3 bases; unmatched junction nucleotides: 4. CDR1 is GTSNPN and CDR2 is SVGIG in the germline V gene (reference sequence). The CDR3 extends over 13 amino acids. The DNA of the CDR3 is TGTGCCTGGGACAGGGGGCGAAGCTACGAGCAGTACTTC. Amino acid sequence: CAWDRGRSYEQYF.

This clonotype was counted at least ten times. This chain joins TRBV6-5 and TRBJ1-3; TRBD1 might be the D (6 bases). The length of the CDR3 is 15 residues. V shed 6 bases and J shed 0 bases, with 12 bases lying between them. Germline CDR1 and CDR2: MNHEY and SVGAGI. In DNA form, the CDR3 reads TGTGCCAGCAGCCCGGACAGCTACTCTGGAAACACCATATATTTT. Amino acids: CASSPDSYSGNTIYF.

This clonotype was seen ten or more times. The J gene is TRBJ2-5, the V gene TRBV20-1; D gene unclear. Germline values: CDR1 DFQATT, CDR2 SNEGSKA (reference sequence). V was shortened by 7 bases and J by 3 bases, with 15 bases between the two germline ends. The CDR3 covers 13 residues. Here the CDR3 DNA reads TGCAGTGTCACATCACAAGATAAAGAGACCCAGTACTTC. Translation gives CSVTSQDKETQYF.

This clonotype was counted at least ten times. The chain carries TRBV15 and TRBJ2-7; 7 bases match TRBD1. With 0 bases clipped from V and 3 bases from J, the junction kept 5 bases outside the gene matches. This CDR3 contains 15 residues. Germline assignment: CDR1 LNHNV and CDR2 YYDKDF (reference sequence). This CDR3 reads CATSRDGQGDYEQYF. CDR3 bases: TGTGCCACCAGCAGAGATGGCCAGGGGGACTACGAGCAGTACTTC.

This clonotype was observed many times. The chain recombines TRBV28 with TRBJ2-7; the D gene is possibly TRBD1 (5 bases). V lost 7 bases, J lost 3 bases, and 13 bases lay in between. The CDR3 runs to 13 residues. Germline CDR1 MDHEN, CDR2 SYDVKM. DNA of the CDR3: TGTGCCAGCACTACTACAGGAGACTACGAGCAGTACTTC. Encoded protein: CASTTTGDYEQYF.

There are many counts of this clonotype. The chain combines TRBV7-8 with TRBJ2-5; TRBD2 agrees at 7 bases. V gave up 0 bases and J gave up 5 bases; unmatched junction bases: 0. From germline, CDR1 is SGHVS and CDR2 FQNEAQ. The CDR3 runs to 13 residues. In nucleotides, the CDR3 is TGTGCCAGCAGCTTAGCTAGCGGGGAGACCCAGTACTTC. It translates to CASSLASGETQYF. Based on the CDR3 plus reference TRBV7-8 and TRBJ2-5, the full variable domain is GAGVSQSPRYKVAKRGQDVALRCDPISGHVSLFWYQQALGQGPEFLTYFQNEAQLDKSGLPSDRFFAERPEGSVSTLKIQRTQQEDSAVYLCASSLASGETQYFGPGTRLLVL.

This clonotype was seen many times. The V gene is TRBV11-2, the J gene TRBJ1-2; 8 bases line up with TRBD1. This CDR3 has 16 amino acids. From germline, CDR1 is SGHAT and CDR2 FQNNGV. The J segment lost 4 bases and the V segment lost 5 bases, leaving 12 bases of the junction unmatched. The DNA for the CDR3 is TGTGCCAGCAGCAACAATGGCAGGGGGCGCGGCTATGGCTACACCTTC. This gives the protein CASSNNGRGRGYGYTF.

This clonotype has at least ten counts. This chain connects TRBV6-1 to TRBJ2-7; perhaps TRBD1 as D (6 bases). The CDR3 consists of 14 residues. Trimming stripped 2 bases from V and 1 base from J, with 9 bases between. Germline assignment: CDR1 MNHNS and CDR2 SASEGT. CDR3: CASSERRGSYEQYF. The CDR3 region has the DNA TGTGCCAGCAGTGAACGCAGGGGTTCCTACGAGCAGTACTTC.

This clonotype was seen repeatedly, ten times or more. One junction end disagrees with the germline gene, perhaps due to a read error. This sequence joins TRBV14 and TRBJ2-7; a weak D match, TRBD2 (5 bases). Germline V gives CDR1 SGHDN, CDR2 FVKESK. CDR3 size: 16 residues. This CDR3 is CASSRSGEGSPYEQYF. In DNA form, the CDR3 reads TGTGCCAGCAGCCGAAGTGGCGAGGGATCCCCCTACGAGCAATACTTC.

The chain has TRBV20-1 and TRBJ2-7; TRBD2 aligns across 9 bases. The V gene end was trimmed by 0 bases and the J gene end by 2 bases; junction bases not matched to a gene: 17. The CDR3 contains 19 residues. Looked up from germline, CDR1 is DFQATT and CDR2 is SNEGSKA (reference sequence). This CDR3 reads CSARDSGSSGRRLTYEQYF. In nucleotides, the CDR3 is TGCAGTGCTAGAGACTCCGGGAGTAGCGGGAGACGCCTCACCTACGAGCAGTACTTC.

This clonotype was observed at least ten times. V and J are TRBV10-3 and TRBJ1-2, with 9 bases that match TRBD1. The CDR3 has 15 residues. Germline V gene lookup returns CDR1 ENHRY and CDR2 SYGVKD. The V and J ends lost 4 bases and 10 bases, in that order; junction bases with no gene match: 13. The CDR3 nucleotides read TGTGCCATCAGTGTCTTGCGGGACAGGGTTGTAGTCTACACCTTC. The encoded protein is CAISVLRDRVVVYTF.

This clonotype was picked up many times. V gene TRBV11-2 combines with J gene TRBJ1-6, with no clear D. Trimming took off 0 bases at V and 0 bases at J, with 12 bases between the two ends. CDR1 and CDR2 (germline): SGHAT, FQNNGV. CDR3 size: 18 residues. In DNA, the CDR3 is TGTGCCAGCAGCTTAGATTTTATAGGGCCCTCCTATAATTCACCCCTCCACTTT. Residues: CASSLDFIGPSYNSPLHF.

In this sample, this clonotype turned up many times. The V and J genes are TRBV29-1 and TRBJ1-2; D might be TRBD1 (5 bases). This CDR3 contains 17 residues. Trimming shortened V by 6 bases and J by 3 bases, and 26 bases separated the two germline ends. Germline loops: CDR1 SQVTM, CDR2 ANQGSEA. CDR3 residues: CSVEARDSIHVDYGYTF. The CDR3 DNA is TGCAGCGTGGAGGCGCGGGACTCAATTCACGTGGACTATGGCTACACCTTC.

This clonotype has a handful of counts. The CDR3 DNA is TGTGCCAGCATTACAGGGGGATACTACTATAGCAATCAGCCCCAGCATTTT. It codes for CASITGGYYYSNQPQHF. The chain couples TRBV6-5 to TRBJ1-5, with 8 bases aligning to TRBD1. In germline, CDR1 is MNHEY, CDR2 SVGAGI. The CDR3 contains 17 residues. V shed 7 bases and J 0 bases; nucleotides not matched to a gene: 11.

There are many counts of this clonotype. The chain recombines TRBV7-3 with TRBJ1-2; D is possibly TRBD1 (5 bases). The CDR3 has 12 residues. The germline CDR1 and CDR2 sequences are SGHTA and FQGTGA. V was pared by 4 bases and J by 6 bases, with 9 bases between. The CDR3 coding sequence is TGTGCCAGCAGCTCCGGGACGGATGGCTACACCTTC. Protein: CASSSGTDGYTF.

This clonotype was counted at least ten times. The rearrangement joins TRBV5-1 to TRBJ1-2; D unclear. The CDR3 is made up of 15 amino acids. Germline CDR1 is SGHRS and CDR2 is YFSETQ. The ends were cut back, 0 bases at V and 6 bases at J, with 15 bases in the middle. The CDR3 reads CASSLDSGVENGYTF. Written as DNA, the CDR3 is TGCGCCAGCAGCTTGGATTCCGGGGTTGAGAATGGCTACACCTTC.

In its sample, this clonotype was seen many times. V is TRBV5-1 and J is TRBJ1-2; 10 bases align to TRBD1. Trimming took 2 bases from V and 5 from J; bases not matched to a gene: 18. Germline lookup yields CDR1 SGHRS and CDR2 YFSETQ. The CDR3 length is 19 residues. CDR3 in amino acids: CASSFPETGGSSPLYGYTF. The CDR3 DNA reads TGCGCCAGCAGCTTTCCAGAGACAGGGGGCTCTAGCCCTCTATATGGCTACACCTTC.

This clonotype was recorded at least ten times. The CDR3 region has the DNA TGTGCCAGCAGTAGGGCCTTCGGGTGGGGCTTGTACGAGCAGTACTTC. Translation gives CASSRAFGWGLYEQYF. The genes are TRBV6-1 and TRBJ2-7; the D gene is possibly TRBD1 (5 bases). Between the trimmed V and J ends, which lost 5 bases and 4 bases, there was a span of 21 bases. The CDR3 has 16 residues. Germline CDR1 MNHNS, CDR2 SASEGT.

This clonotype has just one count. With a much larger clone just one base away, this may be a read error. The V gene is TRBV6-1, the J gene TRBJ2-2; TRBD1 might be the D (6 bases). The CDR3 loop spans 17 amino acids. The germline V gene has CDR1 MNHNS and CDR2 SASEGT. The chain's CDR3 is CVSRGRNNPLITGELFF. CDR3 in DNA: TGTGTCAGCAGGGGACGTAACAACCCATTGATCACCGGGGAGCTGTTTTTT.